This TCR beta chain was documented in a study of CD4 T cells in relation to SARS-CoV-2 and coronaviruses. Study in general: TCR beta CDR3s were sequenced after roughly ten-day antigen culture of PBMCs.

CD4+ T cells from unexposed donors were obtained before the COVID-19 pandemic (2011-2018). CD4+ T cells were isolated from the cells after 10 days of culture. Unexposed-donor CD4+ T cells were probed with SARS-CoV-2 S/N and four cold-coronavirus spikes, cells permitting. On days 3 and 7, cultures got half fresh IL-2 medium. Only a few counts were recorded for this clone. Antigen: not known. Some clones are missing from TCRdb's copy, which holds only in-frame ones; the method was immunoSEQ multiplex PCR. In the table there are fewer than 25,000 clones, around 70% of which are singletons. The germline V gene has CDR1 SEHNR and CDR2 FQNEAQ (reference sequence). V lost 3 bases and J 5 bases, leaving 13 bases between the germline ends. The CDR3 consists of 14 residues.

Sequencing was carried out using CD4+ T cells from PBMCs, cultured in vitro. The receptor was derived from a human donor in good health. The chain is built from TRBV7-9 and TRBJ1-1; D not resolved. CDR3 protein: CASSLSLKETEAFF. For the CDR3, the DNA is TGTGCCAGCAGCTTGAGTCTAAAAGAAACTGAAGCTTTCTTT. Combining the CDR3 with reference TRBV7-9 and TRBJ1-1 gives the whole variable domain DTGVSQNPRHKITKRGQNVTFRCDPISEHNRLYWYRQTLGQGPEFLTYFQNEAQLEKSRLLSDRFSAERPKGSFSTLEIQRTEQGDSAMYLCASSLSLKETEAFFGQGTRLTVV.